The 5 T cell receptor beta chains presented below share a single source sample, sequenced in a study of Tregs in tolerant kidney transplant recipients. Mixed chimerism was transient after nonmyeloablative marrow transplants from related graft donors. Some clones are missing from TCRdb's copy, which holds only in-frame ones; the method was immunoSEQ multiplex PCR. Seen in this sample are 12,000 to 15,000 clones; the ten most common clones hold about 3.3%. Here the sequenced sample was CD4+ T cells from blood (PBMCs), taken 12 months after the transplant. The receptors were sampled from a human patient who received a combined kidney and bone marrow transplant. Some of these T cells may belong to the graft donor.

Of note for this clone: The junction departs from germline at one end; a sequencing error may be responsible. Read coverage stops 3 residues before the CDR3 terminus; the germline J gene supplies the remainder. The chain uses TRBV7-2 and TRBJ2-7, with D uncertain. This CDR3 has 12 amino acids. Germline values: CDR1 SGHTA, CDR2 FQGNSA. The CDR3 here is CASSLNSHEQYF. The CDR3 DNA, read in part, is TGTGCCAGCAGCTTAAACTCCCACGAG.

In the case of this clone: The CDR3 is cut off 3 residues early in the read; its end comes from the germline J gene. J is TRBJ1-1 and V is TRBV28; 10 bases match TRBD1. The CDR3 runs to 15 residues. Germline CDR1 is MDHEN and CDR2 is SYDVKM. V lost 11 bases and J lost 1; bases outside the gene matches: 10. Here the CDR3 reads CAAPGQGTKNTEAFF. Incomplete CDR3 DNA: TGTGCCGCCCCGGGACAGGGGACCAAGAACACTGAA.

The CDR3 reads CATNSVSQPQHF. Incomplete CDR3 DNA: TGTGCCACCAACAGTGTAAGTCAGCCC. The gene calls are TRBV6-9 and TRBJ1-5; no definite D call. From the germline J gene comes the end of the CDR3, since the read stops 3 residues before it. CDR1 and CDR2 from the germline V gene are MNHGY and SVAAGI. V was trimmed by 10 bases and J by 6 bases, leaving 13 bases between them. CDR3 length: 12 amino acids.

Note on this clone: Sequencing ends 3 residues short of the CDR3 end; the germline J gene provides the rest. V is TRBV7-2 and J is TRBJ2-3; 7 positions match TRBD2. This CDR3 spans 15 amino acids. Trimming cost V 5 bases and J 6 bases; bases outside gene matches: 11. Germline V CDR1 and CDR2: SGHTA, FQGNSA. The CDR3 region is CASSPGGGSGDTQYF. The covered CDR3 bases are TGTGCCAGCAGCCCAGGTGGCGGGAGCGGCGATACG.

Note on this clone: The CDR3 goes on 3 residues after the read ends, and that part is filled in from the germline J gene. J is TRBJ2-1 and V is TRBV2; TRBD2 matches at 11 bases. CDR3 length equals 13 residues. Trimming removed 6 bases from V and 9 bases from J; junction bases left unmatched: 4. Looked up from germline, CDR1 is SNHLY and CDR2 is FYNNEI. The part of the CDR3 DNA that was read is TGTGCCAGCAGACTAGCGGGAGTGGGTGAG. Translated, it gives CASRLAGVGE. The entire CDR3 is CASRLAGVGEQFF.